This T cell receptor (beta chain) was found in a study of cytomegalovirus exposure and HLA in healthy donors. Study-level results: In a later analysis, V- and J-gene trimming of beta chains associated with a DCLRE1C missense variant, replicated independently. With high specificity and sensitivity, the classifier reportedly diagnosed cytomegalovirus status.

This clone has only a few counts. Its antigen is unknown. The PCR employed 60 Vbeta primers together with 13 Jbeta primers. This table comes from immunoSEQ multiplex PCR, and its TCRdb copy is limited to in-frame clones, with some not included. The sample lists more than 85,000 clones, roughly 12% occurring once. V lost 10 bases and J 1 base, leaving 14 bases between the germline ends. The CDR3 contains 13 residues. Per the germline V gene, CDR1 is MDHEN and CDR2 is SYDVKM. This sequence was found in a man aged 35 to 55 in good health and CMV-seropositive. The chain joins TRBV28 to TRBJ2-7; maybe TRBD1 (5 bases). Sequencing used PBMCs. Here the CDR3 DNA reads TGTGCCACCAAAGGAAGGGGTTCCTACGAGCAGTACTTC. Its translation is CATKGRGSYEQYF.